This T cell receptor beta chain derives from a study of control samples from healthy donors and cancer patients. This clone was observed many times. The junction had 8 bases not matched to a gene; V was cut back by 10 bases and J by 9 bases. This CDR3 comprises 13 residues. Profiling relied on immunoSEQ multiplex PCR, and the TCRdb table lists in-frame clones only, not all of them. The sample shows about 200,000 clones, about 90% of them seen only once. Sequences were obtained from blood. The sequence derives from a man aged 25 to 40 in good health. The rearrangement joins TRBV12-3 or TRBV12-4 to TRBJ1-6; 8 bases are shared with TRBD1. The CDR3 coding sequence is TGTGCCATCAGACAGGGGATCGGTTCACCCCTCCACTTT. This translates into CAIRQGIGSPLHF.